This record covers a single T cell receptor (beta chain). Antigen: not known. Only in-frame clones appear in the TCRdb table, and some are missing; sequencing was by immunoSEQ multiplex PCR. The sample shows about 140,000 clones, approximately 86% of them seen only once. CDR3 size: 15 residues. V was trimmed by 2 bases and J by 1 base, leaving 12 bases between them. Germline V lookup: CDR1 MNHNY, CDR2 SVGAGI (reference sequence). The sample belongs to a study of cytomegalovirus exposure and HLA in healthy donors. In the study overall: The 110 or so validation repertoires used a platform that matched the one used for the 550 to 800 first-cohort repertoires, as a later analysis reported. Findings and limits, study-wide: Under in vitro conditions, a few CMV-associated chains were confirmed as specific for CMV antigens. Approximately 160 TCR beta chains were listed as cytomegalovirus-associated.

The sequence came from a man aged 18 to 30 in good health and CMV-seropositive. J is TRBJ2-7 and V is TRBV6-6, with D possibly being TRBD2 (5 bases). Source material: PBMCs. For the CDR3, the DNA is TGTGCCAGCAGTTACATCGCGGGCCGTTCCTACGAGCAGTACTTC. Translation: CASSYIAGRSYEQYF.